Below, one TCR beta chain is given with its context. The antigen is not known. This sample was included in a study of T cells in Graves' hyperthyroidism and ophthalmopathy. Study summary: At initial diagnosis, before any treatment had begun, peripheral blood was obtained. General observations from the study: Also found in blood were most expanded thyroid clonotypes above 0.001. Separating ophthalmopathy from stable hyperthyroidism was achieved by a 13 V-J model.

The V and J ends lost 5 bases and 7 bases, in that order; junction bases with no gene match: 8. CDR1 and CDR2 (germline): SGHVS, FQNEAQ. This CDR3 spans 15 amino acids. Amplified TCR beta CDR3 regions derived from RNA transcripts. The HTBI set primed first-round TCR CDR3 RT-PCR. TCRdb re-called the multiplex PCR reads through MiXCR, storing one row per CDR3 protein. The sample carries 620,000 or so distinct CDR3 sequences, around 13% recorded once. The receptor comes from a woman aged 45-65 years with Graves' ophthalmopathy. The sequencing sample was made of blood. The V and J genes are TRBV7-8 and TRBJ2-3; TRBD2 matches at 11 bases. CDR3 amino acids: CASSLTSGRGHTQYF. The CDR3 region has the DNA TGTGCCAGCAGCCTAACTAGCGGGAGAGGTCATACGCAGTATTTT.